Listed below are T cell receptor beta chains from one sample, sequenced in a study of cytomegalovirus exposure and HLA in healthy donors. Using immunoSEQ multiplex PCR, the repertoire was profiled, and TCRdb retains in-frame clones only, with some absent. The sample shows 30,000 to 35,000 clones, and around 3.5% sits with its ten largest clones. The sequenced sample was PBMCs. All receptors come from a woman aged 40 to 49 in good health and CMV-seropositive. Each CDR3 is given with its conserved first and last residue. The D gene is left open where the match is weak.

TRBV29-1	TRBJ2-6	15	TRBD1	CSVEGTGSGANVLTF	TGCAGCGTGGAGGGGACAGGGTCTGGGGCCAACGTCCTGACTTTC
TRBV23-1	TRBJ2-7	22	TRBD2	CASSQSRFLDAGGPRGSYEQYF	TGCGCCAGCAGTCAATCGCGTTTTCTTGATGCGGGAGGGCCTAGGGGCTCCTACGAGCAGTACTTC
TRBV6-1	TRBJ1-5	15	TRBD1	CASVWGQYSNQPQHF	TGTGCCAGTGTTTGGGGACAGTATAGCAATCAGCCCCAGCATTTT
TRBV2	TRBJ1-2	15	.	CASSGWTEINYGYTF	TGTGCCAGCAGTGGATGGACAGAGATAAACTATGGCTACACCTTC
TRBV15	TRBJ1-5	17	TRBD1	CATSDPGGQGAYQPQHF	TGTGCCACCAGCGACCCCGGAGGACAGGGAGCGTATCAGCCCCAGCATTTT
TRBV7-2	TRBJ2-3	14	TRBD2	CASSSGSWVNTQYF	TGTGCCAGCAGCAGCGGGAGCTGGGTGAATACGCAGTATTTT
TRBV9	TRBJ1-2	17	TRBD1	CASSVDGVWDSNYGYTF	TGTGCCAGCAGCGTAGACGGTGTATGGGACAGTAACTATGGCTACACCTTC
TRBV5-3	TRBJ1-5	16	TRBD1	CARSYQGELSNQPQHF	TGTGCCAGAAGCTATCAGGGGGAATTGAGCAATCAGCCCCAGCATTTT
TRBV30	TRBJ2-3	15	TRBD2	CALGLAGGSTDTQYF	TGTGCCTTGGGACTAGCGGGAGGGTCCACAGATACGCAGTATTTT
TRBV30	TRBJ2-2	13	TRBD2	CAWNNGRVGELFF	TGTGCCTGGAATAACGGGAGGGTCGGGGAGCTGTTTTTT
TRBV9	TRBJ2-1	16	TRBD2	CASSPHLAGGYNEQFF	TGTGCCAGCAGCCCCCACCTAGCGGGAGGATACAATGAGCAGTTCTTC
TRBV7-6	TRBJ1-2	13	TRBD1	CASSRDSGYGYTF	TGTGCCAGCAGCCGGGACAGCGGCTATGGCTACACCTTC
TRBV30	TRBJ2-7	14	.	CAWSVGGVSYEQYF	TGTGCCTGGAGTGTCGGGGGAGTGTCCTACGAGCAGTACTTC
TRBV1	TRBJ2-1	16	.	CTSSSPGTLAYNEQFF	TGCACCAGCAGCTCTCCCGGGACTCTGGCCTACAATGAGCAGTTCTTC
TRBV4-1	TRBJ2-7	13	TRBD1	CASSRTGGGEQYF	TGCGCCAGCAGCCGGACAGGGGGCGGCGAGCAGTACTTC
TRBV5-1	TRBJ2-5	14	TRBD1	CASSLQGDQETQYF	TGCGCCAGCAGCTTGCAGGGGGACCAAGAGACCCAGTACTTC
TRBV7-9	TRBJ2-7	15	.	CASSPDRAGSYEQYF	TGTGCCAGCAGCCCCGACAGAGCGGGCTCCTACGAGCAGTACTTC
TRBV2	TRBJ1-3	16	.	CASSEEGVLSGNTIYF	TGTGCCAGCAGTGAGGAAGGGGTCCTCTCTGGAAACACCATATATTTT
TRBV27	TRBJ1-2	13	TRBD1	CASSGTGIRGYTF	TGTGCCAGCAGCGGGACAGGGATTCGTGGCTACACCTTC
TRBV18	TRBJ2-7	13	.	CASSPEDTYEQYF	TGTGCCAGCTCACCCGAGGATACATACGAGCAGTACTTC
TRBV6-1	TRBJ2-1	16	TRBD2	CASSGHPGGPNNEQFF	TGTGCCAGCAGTGGCCACCCGGGAGGGCCAAACAATGAGCAGTTCTTC
TRBV5-6	TRBJ2-1	18	TRBD2	CASSLWGTSGTVDNEQFF	TGTGCCAGCAGCTTGTGGGGGACTAGCGGAACGGTCGACAATGAGCAGTTCTTC
TRBV6-9	TRBJ2-7	12	.	CASPLGSSEQYF	TGTGCCAGCCCACTAGGTTCGAGCGAGCAGTACTTC
TRBV1	TRBJ2-1	12	.	CTSSASGYYQFF	TGCACCAGCAGCGCCAGCGGGTACTACCAGTTCTTC
TRBV18	TRBJ2-2	14	.	CASSPAVNTGELFF	TGTGCCAGCTCACCAGCGGTGAACACCGGGGAGCTGTTTTTT
TRBV5-1	TRBJ2-7	14	TRBD1	CASFPGTGGHEQYF	TGCGCCAGCTTCCCCGGGACAGGGGGCCACGAGCAGTACTTC
TRBV7-2	TRBJ2-5	19	TRBD2	CASSLKGLTSGRMGETQYF	TGTGCCAGCAGCTTAAAGGGTTTAACTAGCGGGAGGATGGGAGAGACCCAGTACTTC